The T cell receptor beta chain under discussion was sequenced for a study of blood T cell repertoires in COVID-19. Study-wide background: T cells, B-cell-depleted T cells, or PBMCs supplied cDNA or gDNA.

Repertoires were generated with immunoSEQ multiplex PCR, while TCRdb's copy carries only in-frame clones and drops some. The sample lists more than 150,000 clones; roughly four fifths were seen once. Trimming took off 5 bases at V and 3 bases at J, with 10 bases between the two ends. Germline CDR1 and CDR2: SQVTM and ANQGSEA. The CDR3 loop spans 12 amino acids. Participants, about 18 to 90 years old, spanned under 30 US areas. The sample was PBMCs or T cells enriched from blood (not recorded which). This TCR came from a man aged 35 to 55 who had recovered from COVID-19. The chain uses TRBV29-1 and TRBJ2-5; perhaps TRBD2 as D (7 bases). CDR3 sequence: CSVRGAKETQYF. For the CDR3, the DNA is TGCAGCGTTCGGGGGGCCAAAGAGACCCAGTACTTC.